This T cell receptor beta chain came from a study of blood T cells in healthy people across ages (dated by TCRdb to between 2014 and 2016). About the study as a whole: Template switching captured roughly one uniquely barcoded TCR beta cDNA molecule per two T cells in model experiments. The donors were divided into four age groups: young (average approximately 15 years), middle-aged (around 41), aged (roughly 66) and long-lived (82). The study measured age-related changes in TCR beta repertoire diversity using deep sequencing normalized with unique cDNA molecular identifiers. The study analyzed two additional independent replicas of 1 million unique cDNA reads from the same blood draw for two donors, one aged 18 to 29 and one aged 80 or older. Donors of different ages were randomly distributed across sequencing lanes to avoid experimental bias. Study-wide findings and limitations: The CMV infection status of donors was not known, potentially confounding age-related changes in expanded clonotypes. Compared with the aged group, the long-lived group had more naive CD4+ T cells, fewer expanded clones and increased TCR diversity, suggesting age selection. Observed TCR beta diversity correlated strongly with the percentage of naive T cells measured by flow cytometry. Observed TCR beta diversity per million T cells fell roughly linearly with age, and a significant reduction was already apparent by age approximately 41. Because profiling used bulk unsorted PBMCs, naive and antigen-experienced compartments could not be compared conclusively. Estimates of total diversity based on one million sequenced T cells were considered lower bounds and underestimates.

The 40 or so donors, aged roughly 6 to 95 years, were systemically healthy Caucasian individuals from Russia. Each donor gave ten milliliters of peripheral blood, drawn into EDTA-treated Vacutainer tubes. Ficoll-Paque density-gradient centrifugation was used to isolate PBMCs, with at least 6 million per sample. Trizol reagent was used to extract total RNA from the PBMCs, yielding at least 6 micrograms per sample. Naive CD45RAhigh/CD27high T cell percentages were measured by flow cytometry on a PBMC aliquot from every donor. With regard to this clonotype: There is no known antigen for this receptor. Base quality data are lacking; no much larger clone is found one base away.

The germline V gene (reference sequence) supplies CDR1 DFQATT and CDR2 SNEGSKA. There are 13 amino acids in the CDR3, from cysteine to phenylalanine inclusive. CDR3 DNA is the only sequence kept; it has 39 bases, read in frame from the first base. The library was produced with 5' RACE. TCRdb shows the sequencer as Illumina HiSeq 2500. A second PCR of roughly 7 to 11 cycles was performed with a sample-barcoded 5' primer and a J-beta primer mix. A unique molecular identifier was introduced onto each TCR beta cDNA molecule by a template-switch 5' adaptor carrying 12 random nucleotides. Each sample yielded at least 2.5 million CDR3-containing paired-end reads. The Mint cDNA synthesis kit, primed by a TRBC-specific oligonucleotide, was used to synthesize first-strand cDNA from all RNA. Following uracil-DNA glycosylase treatment, all cDNA underwent a first 18-cycle PCR with the universal primers M1SS and BC2_uni_R. Regarding the original processing steps: For normalization, 1 million high-quality reads were randomly selected from each sample, with every read carrying a distinct molecular identifier. Instead of being binned into consensus sequences, reads with shared molecular identifiers were discarded. CDR3 identification, clonotype clustering and error correction used MiTCR with a Q25 quality threshold and the strictest error-elimination algorithm. A nonparametric unseen species model using Euler transformation provided a lower-bound estimate of total TCR beta diversity. Using fastp at Q25 and MiXCR, TCRdb reprocessed the public reads and kept productive beta chains. Each record represents a unique CDR3 protein, reported with the most common genes and DNA among its rows. For this entry, the V and J calls and clone size follow TCRdb and not the study's own pipeline. The sample table records about 830,000 distinct CDR3 sequences; under 80% of these occur just once. The ten largest make up roughly 26% of the sample.

The receptor was isolated from a man in his thirties or forties in good health. Sequenced: blood. Recombination linked TRBV20-1 to TRBJ2-4, with the D segment possibly TRBD1 or TRBD2, each aligning over 5 bases. The CDR3 amino acid sequence is: CRGVGVAKNIQYF. The nucleotides read TGCAGGGGGGTCGGGGTAGCCAAAAACATTCAGTACTTC.